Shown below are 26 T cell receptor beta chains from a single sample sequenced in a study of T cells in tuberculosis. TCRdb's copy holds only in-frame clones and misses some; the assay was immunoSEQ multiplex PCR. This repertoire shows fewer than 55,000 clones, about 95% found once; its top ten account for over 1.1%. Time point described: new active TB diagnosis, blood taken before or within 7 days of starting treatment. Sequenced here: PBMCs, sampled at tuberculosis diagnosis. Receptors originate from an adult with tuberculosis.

CDR3 nucleotides: TGTGCCAGCACCCAGATCCGGGATCGGGAGACCCAGTACTTC. This encodes CASTQIRDRETQYF. The chain uses TRBV5-6 and TRBJ2-5, with a tentative D call TRBD2 (5 bases). Per the germline V gene, CDR1 is SGHDT and CDR2 is YYEEEE. There are 14 residues in the CDR3. V was clipped by 6 bases and J by 5 bases, with 17 bases between them. The full variable domain, rest sourced from reference TRBV5-6 and TRBJ2-5, is DAGVTQSPTHLIKTRGQQVTLRCSPKSGHDTVSWYQQALGQGPQFIFQYYEEEERQRGNFPDRFSGHQFPNYSSELNVNALLLGDSALYLCASTQIRDRETQYFGPGTRLLVL.

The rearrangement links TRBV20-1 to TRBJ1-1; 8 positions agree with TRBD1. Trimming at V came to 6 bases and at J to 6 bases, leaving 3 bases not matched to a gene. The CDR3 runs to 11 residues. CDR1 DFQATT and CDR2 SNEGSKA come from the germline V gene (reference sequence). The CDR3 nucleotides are TGCAGTGCCCTGGACAGGGCTGAAGCTTTCTTT. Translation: CSALDRAEAFF.

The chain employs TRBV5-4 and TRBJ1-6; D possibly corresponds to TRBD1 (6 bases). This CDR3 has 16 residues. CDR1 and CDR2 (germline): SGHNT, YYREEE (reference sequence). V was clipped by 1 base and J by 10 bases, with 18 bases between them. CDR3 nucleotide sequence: TGTGCCAGCAGCTTGAGCTCGATTCAGGGGCGGTCACCCCTCCACTTT. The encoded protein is CASSLSSIQGRSPLHF.

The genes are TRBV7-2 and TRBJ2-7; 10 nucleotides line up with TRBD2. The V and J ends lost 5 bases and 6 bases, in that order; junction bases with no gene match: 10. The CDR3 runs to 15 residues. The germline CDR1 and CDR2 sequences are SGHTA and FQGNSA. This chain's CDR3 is CASSQRSSGRGEQYF. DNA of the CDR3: TGTGCCAGCAGCCAGAGGTCTAGCGGGAGAGGCGAGCAGTACTTC.

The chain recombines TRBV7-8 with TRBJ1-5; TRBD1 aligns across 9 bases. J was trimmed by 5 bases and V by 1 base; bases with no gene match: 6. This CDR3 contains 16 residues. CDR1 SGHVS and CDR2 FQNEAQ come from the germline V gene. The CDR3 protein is CASSLGRTGVDQPQHF. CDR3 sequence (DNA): TGTGCCAGCAGCTTAGGTAGGACAGGGGTCGATCAGCCCCAGCATTTT.

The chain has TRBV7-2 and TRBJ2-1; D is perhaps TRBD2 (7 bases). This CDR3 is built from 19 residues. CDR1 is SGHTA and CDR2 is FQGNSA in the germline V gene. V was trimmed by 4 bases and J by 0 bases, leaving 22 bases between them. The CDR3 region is CASSSWGGRVGSSYNEQFF. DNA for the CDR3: TGTGCCAGCAGCTCCTGGGGGGGCCGCGTGGGGAGCTCCTACAATGAGCAGTTCTTC.

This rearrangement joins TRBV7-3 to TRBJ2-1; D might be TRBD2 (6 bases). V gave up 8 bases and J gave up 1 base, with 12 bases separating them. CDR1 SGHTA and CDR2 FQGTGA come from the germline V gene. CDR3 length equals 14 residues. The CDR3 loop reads CASASGESYNEQFF. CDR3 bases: TGTGCCAGCGCATCGGGGGAATCCTACAATGAGCAGTTCTTC.

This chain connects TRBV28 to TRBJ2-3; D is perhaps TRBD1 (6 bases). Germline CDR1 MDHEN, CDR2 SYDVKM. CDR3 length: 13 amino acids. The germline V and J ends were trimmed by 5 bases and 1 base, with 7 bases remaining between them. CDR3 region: CASSGQRTDTQYF. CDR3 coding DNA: TGTGCCAGCAGTGGACAGCGCACAGATACGCAGTATTTT.

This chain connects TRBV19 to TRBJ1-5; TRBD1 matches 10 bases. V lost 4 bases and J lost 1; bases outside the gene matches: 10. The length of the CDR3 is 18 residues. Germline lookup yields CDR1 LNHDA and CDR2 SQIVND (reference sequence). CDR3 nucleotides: TGTGCCAGTAGTAGTTCGGGACAGGGGACCTTAAGCAATCAGCCCCAGCATTTT. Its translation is CASSSSGQGTLSNQPQHF.

The CDR3, as DNA: TGTGCCAGCAGCGTAGCTGAGGGTTACTCCTACGAGCAGTACTTC. This sequence encodes CASSVAEGYSYEQYF. The chain is built from TRBV9 and TRBJ2-7, with D possibly being TRBD2 (5 bases). The CDR3 has 15 amino acids. Germline V gene lookup returns CDR1 SGDLS and CDR2 YYNGEE. The V end lost 0 bases, the J end lost 0 bases, and 10 bases lay between the germline ends.

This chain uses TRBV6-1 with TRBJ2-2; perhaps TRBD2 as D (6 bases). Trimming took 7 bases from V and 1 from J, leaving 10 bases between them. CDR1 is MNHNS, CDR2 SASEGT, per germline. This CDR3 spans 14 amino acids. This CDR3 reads CASTEGRNTGELFF. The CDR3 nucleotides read TGTGCCAGCACGGAGGGACGGAACACCGGGGAGCTGTTTTTT.

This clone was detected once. The CDR3 loop reads CAARSGHRQETQYF. The CDR3 nucleotides are TGTGCCGCAAGATCGGGACACCGTCAAGAGACCCAGTACTTC. The genes are TRBV28 and TRBJ2-5; perhaps TRBD1 as D (6 bases). The CDR3 is made up of 14 amino acids. The germline gives CDR1 MDHEN, CDR2 SYDVKM. The V gene lost 11 bases and the J gene lost 2 bases, with 18 bases spanning the gap.

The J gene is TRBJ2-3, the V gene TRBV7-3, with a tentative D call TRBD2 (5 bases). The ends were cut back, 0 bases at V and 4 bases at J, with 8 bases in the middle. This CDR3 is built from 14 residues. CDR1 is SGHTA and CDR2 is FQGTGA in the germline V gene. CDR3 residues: CASSLTVGADTQYF. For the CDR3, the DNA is TGTGCCAGCAGCTTAACCGTCGGGGCAGATACGCAGTATTTT.

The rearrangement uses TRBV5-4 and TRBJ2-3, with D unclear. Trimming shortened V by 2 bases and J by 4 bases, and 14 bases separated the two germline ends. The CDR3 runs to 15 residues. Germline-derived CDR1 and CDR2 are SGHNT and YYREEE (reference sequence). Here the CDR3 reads CASSLGRLSADTQYF. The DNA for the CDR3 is TGTGCCAGCAGCTTAGGCCGACTTTCCGCAGATACGCAGTATTTT.

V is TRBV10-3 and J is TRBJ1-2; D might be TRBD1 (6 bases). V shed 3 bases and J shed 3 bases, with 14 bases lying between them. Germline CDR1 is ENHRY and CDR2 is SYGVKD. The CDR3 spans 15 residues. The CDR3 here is CAISDGGAGDYGYTF. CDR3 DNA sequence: TGTGCCATCAGTGACGGGGGGGCAGGGGACTATGGCTACACCTTC.

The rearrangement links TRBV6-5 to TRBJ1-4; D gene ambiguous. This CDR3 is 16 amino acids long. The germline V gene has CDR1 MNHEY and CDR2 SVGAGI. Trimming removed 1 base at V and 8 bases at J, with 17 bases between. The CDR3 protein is CASSYLSDGSREKLFF. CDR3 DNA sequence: TGTGCCAGCAGTTACTTATCCGACGGGTCACGGGAAAAACTGTTTTTT.

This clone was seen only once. CDR3 in amino acids: CAWSSGRANEQFF. The CDR3 region has the DNA TGTGCCTGGAGTAGCGGGAGGGCCAATGAGCAGTTCTTC. The chain couples TRBV30 to TRBJ2-1; 10 nucleotides align to TRBD2. This CDR3 has 13 amino acids. Losses at the gene ends were 2 bases for V and 6 bases for J; bases not matched to a gene: 1. Germline CDR1 and CDR2: GTSNPN and SVGIG (reference sequence).

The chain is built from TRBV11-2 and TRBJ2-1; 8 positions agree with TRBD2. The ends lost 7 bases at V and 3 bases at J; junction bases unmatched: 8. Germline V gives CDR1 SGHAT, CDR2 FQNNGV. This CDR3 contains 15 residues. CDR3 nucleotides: TGTGCCAGCACCAAAATTAGCGGGATCTACAATGAGCAGTTCTTC. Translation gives CASTKISGIYNEQFF. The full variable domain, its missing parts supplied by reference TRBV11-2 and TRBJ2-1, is EAGVAQSPRYKIIEKRQSVAFWCNPISGHATLYWYQQILGQGPKLLIQFQNNGVVDDSQLPKDRFSAERLKGVDSTLKIQPAKLEDSAVYLCASTKISGIYNEQFFGPGTRLTVL.

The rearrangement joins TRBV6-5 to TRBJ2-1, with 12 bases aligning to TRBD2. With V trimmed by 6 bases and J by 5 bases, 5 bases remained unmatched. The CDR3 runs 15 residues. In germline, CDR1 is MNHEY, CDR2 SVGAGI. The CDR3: CASSLTSGRDNEQFF. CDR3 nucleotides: TGTGCCAGCAGCCTGACTAGCGGGAGAGACAATGAGCAGTTCTTC.

The CDR3 DNA follows: TGTGCCAGCAGCGCCCCGGGCGAGCGGGAGGGCGGCGAGCAGTACTTC. Residues: CASSAPGEREGGEQYF. V gene TRBV5-6 combines with J gene TRBJ2-7; TRBD2 agrees at 10 bases. Germline V lookup: CDR1 SGHDT, CDR2 YYEEEE. The CDR3 is made up of 16 amino acids. Losses at the gene ends were 4 bases for V and 6 bases for J; bases not matched to a gene: 13.

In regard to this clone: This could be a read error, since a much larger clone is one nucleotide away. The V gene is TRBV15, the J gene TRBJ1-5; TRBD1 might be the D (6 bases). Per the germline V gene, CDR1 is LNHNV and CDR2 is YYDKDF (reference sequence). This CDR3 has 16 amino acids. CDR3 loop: CAISRDRSTGSIPQHF. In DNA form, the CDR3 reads TGTGCCATCAGCAGAGATCGTTCGACAGGCAGCATCCCCCAGCATTTT.

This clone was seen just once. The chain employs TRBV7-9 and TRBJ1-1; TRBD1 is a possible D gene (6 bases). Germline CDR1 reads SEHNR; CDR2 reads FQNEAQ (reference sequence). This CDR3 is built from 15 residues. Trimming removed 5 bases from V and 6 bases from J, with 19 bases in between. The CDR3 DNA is TGTGCCAGCAGCCCATCGGGGCAGGGGCCACCTGAAGCTTTCTTT. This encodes CASSPSGQGPPEAFF.

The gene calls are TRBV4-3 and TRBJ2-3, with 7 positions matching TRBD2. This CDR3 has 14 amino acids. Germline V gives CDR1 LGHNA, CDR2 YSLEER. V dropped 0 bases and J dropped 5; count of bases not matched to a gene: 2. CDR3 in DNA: TGCGCCAGCAGCCAAGAGGGGAGGGTAGATACGCAGTATTTT. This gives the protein CASSQEGRVDTQYF.

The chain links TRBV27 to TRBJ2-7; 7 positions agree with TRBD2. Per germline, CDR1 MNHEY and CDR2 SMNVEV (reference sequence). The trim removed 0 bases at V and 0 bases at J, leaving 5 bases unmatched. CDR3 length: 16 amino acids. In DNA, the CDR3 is TGTGCCAGCAGTTTATCGCAGGCTAGCGGCTCCTACGAGCAGTACTTC. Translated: CASSLSQASGSYEQYF.

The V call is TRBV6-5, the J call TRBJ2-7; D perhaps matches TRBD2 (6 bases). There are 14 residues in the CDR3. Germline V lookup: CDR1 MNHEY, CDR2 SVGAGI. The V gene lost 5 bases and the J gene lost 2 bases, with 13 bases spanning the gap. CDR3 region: CASSLGRGTYEQYF. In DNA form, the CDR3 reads TGTGCCAGCAGTCTGGGGCGGGGAACCTACGAGCAGTACTTC.

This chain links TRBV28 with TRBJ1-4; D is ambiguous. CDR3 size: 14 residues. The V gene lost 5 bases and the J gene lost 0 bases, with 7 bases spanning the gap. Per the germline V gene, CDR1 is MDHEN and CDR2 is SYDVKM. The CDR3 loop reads CASSLEATNEKLFF. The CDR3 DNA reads TGTGCCAGCAGTCTAGAGGCAACTAATGAAAAACTGTTTTTT. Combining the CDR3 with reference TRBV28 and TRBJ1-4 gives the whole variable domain DVKVTQSSRYLVKRTGEKVFLECVQDMDHENMFWYRQDPGLGLRLIYFSYDVKMKEKGDIPEGYSVSREKKERFSLILESASTNQTSMYLCASSLEATNEKLFFGSGTQLSVL.